This note documents a single TCR beta chain sequence. The authors' processing: Using reference gene primer amplification, nucleated cell counts were estimated. TCRdb's table, derived via immunoSEQ multiplex PCR, lists solely in-frame clones and lacks some. V and J calls and clone size are as listed in that table; D and trimming were resolved from the DNA. The data hold around 500,000 clones, with 80% to 90% observed a single time. This sample is drawn from a study of blood T cell repertoires in COVID-19. The V gene's germline CDR1 is LGHNA and CDR2 YNFKEQ. V was clipped by 0 bases and J by 4 bases; unmatched bases: 2. This CDR3 region has 15 residues.

The chain couples TRBV4-2 to TRBJ2-2; 7 bases fit TRBD2. The sample consisted of peripheral blood. The receptor was derived from a human donor in a cohort sampled during active COVID-19. DNA of the CDR3: TGTGCCAGCAGCCAAGATGCTAGCGGCACCGGGGAGCTGTTTTTT. Amino acids: CASSQDASGTGELFF.